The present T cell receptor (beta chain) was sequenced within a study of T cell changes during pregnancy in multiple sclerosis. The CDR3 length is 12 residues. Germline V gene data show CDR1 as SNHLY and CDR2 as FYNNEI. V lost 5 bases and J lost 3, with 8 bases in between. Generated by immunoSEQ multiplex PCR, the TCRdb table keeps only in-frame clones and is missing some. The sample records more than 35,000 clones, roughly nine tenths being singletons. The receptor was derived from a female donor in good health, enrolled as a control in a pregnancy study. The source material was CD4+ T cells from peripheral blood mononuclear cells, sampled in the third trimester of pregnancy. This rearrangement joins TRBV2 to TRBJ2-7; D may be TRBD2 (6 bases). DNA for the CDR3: TGTGCCAGCAGTCGTAGCGGCTACGAGCAGTACTTC. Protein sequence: CASSRSGYEQYF.